This entry is about one T cell receptor beta chain. Its antigen is unidentified. This sample is part of a study of T cell responses to AZD1222 COVID-19 vaccine. V dropped 5 bases and J dropped 0; count of bases not matched to a gene: 13. The CDR3 runs 18 residues. Germline V gene lookup returns CDR1 SGHVS and CDR2 FQNEAQ. TCRdb's copy holds only in-frame clones and misses some; the assay was immunoSEQ multiplex PCR. Seen here are 130,000 to 150,000 clones, about 81% observed once, and the top ten hold roughly 4.5%. Study conclusions and caveats: As reported, nearly half of all spike-specific TCRs target variant regions that are unmutated.

This chain joins TRBV7-8 and TRBJ2-5, with 9 bases matching TRBD1. The sequences come from peripheral blood, collected on day 0 of MenACWY control vaccination. This receptor was identified in an adult in good health. The CDR3 nucleotides read TGTGCCAGCAGCGCTCAAACTACAGGGGGCCCGTACCAAGAGACCCAGTACTTC. Protein product: CASSAQTTGGPYQETQYF.